These 26 T cell receptor beta chains were sequenced from one sample in a study of beta chain features in type 1 diabetes. The isolated RNA, all of it, was reverse transcribed, so expressed TCRB transcripts were what got sequenced. Measured with immunoSEQ multiplex PCR; TCRdb has only the in-frame clones, and not every one. The sample has 310,000 or so clones; 9.5% to 11% are singletons. Sequencing was carried out using naive CD4+ T cells from blood. The source of these receptors is a woman aged 25 to 39 in good health.

The chain carries TRBV19 and TRBJ2-7, with 7 bases aligning to TRBD1. With V trimmed by 4 bases and J by 4 bases, 7 bases remained unmatched. In germline, CDR1 is LNHDA, CDR2 SQIVND (reference sequence). This CDR3 comprises 14 residues. CDR3 region: CASSNRQGVYEQYF. In nucleotides, the CDR3 is TGTGCCAGTAGTAACCGTCAGGGGGTTTACGAGCAGTACTTC.

This chain uses TRBV4-1 with TRBJ2-3, with 12 nucleotides matching TRBD2. This CDR3 region has 17 residues. V dropped 5 bases and J dropped 0; count of bases not matched to a gene: 6. Germline CDR1 reads MGHRA; CDR2 reads YSYEKL. The CDR3 bases are TGCGCCAGCAGCATCCGGACTAGCGGGGCTAGCACAGATACGCAGTATTTT. This translates into CASSIRTSGASTDTQYF.

This chain uses TRBV7-8 with TRBJ2-5; TRBD2 matches 9 bases. In germline, CDR1 is SGHVS, CDR2 FQNEAQ. The CDR3 length is 14 residues. Trimming took 7 bases from V and 5 from J; bases not matched to a gene: 8. In DNA form, the CDR3 reads TGTGCCAGCACCTATCGCGGGGGGGTGGAGACCCAGTACTTC. It specifies CASTYRGGVETQYF.

Here the CDR3 reads CSVDTGSSYNEQFF. The CDR3, as DNA: TGCAGCGTTGATACGGGTAGCTCCTACAATGAGCAGTTCTTC. The chain links TRBV29-1 to TRBJ2-1; D ambiguous. V was cut by 3 bases and J by 0 bases, with 9 bases left in between. Looked up from germline, CDR1 is SQVTM and CDR2 is ANQGSEA. There are 14 residues in the CDR3.

This sequence joins TRBV7-8 and TRBJ1-3; TRBD1 is a possible D gene (6 bases). Germline loops: CDR1 SGHVS, CDR2 FQNEAQ. The length of the CDR3 is 17 residues. V was trimmed by 1 base and J by 0 bases, leaving 13 bases between them. CDR3 sequence (DNA): TGTGCCAGCAGCTTAGGCAGGGGTAGAAACTCTGGAAACACCATATATTTT. As protein: CASSLGRGRNSGNTIYF.

The chain combines TRBV25-1 with TRBJ1-5; D unresolved. CDR3 length: 14 residues. Trimming left V 5 bases short and J 0 bases short, with 8 bases between. Germline V gene data show CDR1 as MGHDK and CDR2 as SYGVNS. The DNA of the CDR3 is TGTGCCAGCAGTATACATACTAGCAATCAGCCCCAGCATTTT. It is translated as CASSIHTSNQPQHF.

The chain couples TRBV12-5 to TRBJ2-1; 15 bases match TRBD2. The CDR3 loop spans 18 amino acids. CDR1 LGHNT and CDR2 FRNRAP come from the germline V gene. Trimming removed 5 bases from V and 3 bases from J; junction bases left unmatched: 8. The CDR3 DNA reads TGTGCTAGTGGTGGACTAGCGGGAGGGCGCGGCAGCTACAATGAGCAGTTCTTC. Translating it yields CASGGLAGGRGSYNEQFF.

This clone was observed a few times. The chain combines TRBV5-1 with TRBJ2-7, with TRBD2 matching over 7 bases. V shed 0 bases, J shed 3 bases, and the junction held 3 bases outside the gene matches. In germline, CDR1 is SGHRS, CDR2 YFSETQ. The CDR3 extends over 14 amino acids. In nucleotides, the CDR3 is TGCGCCAGCAGCTTGGCGGCGGGAGTCTACGAGCAGTACTTC. This sequence encodes CASSLAAGVYEQYF.

The table lists this clone with a few counts. The V and J genes are TRBV7-8 and TRBJ2-1, with D maybe TRBD2 (6 bases). This CDR3 contains 14 residues. Germline V lookup: CDR1 SGHVS, CDR2 FQNEAQ. V lost 6 bases to trimming and J lost 3 bases, with 12 bases between them. CDR3 nucleotides: TGTGCCAGCAGACACAGACTAGTCTACAATGAGCAGTTCTTC. This gives the protein CASRHRLVYNEQFF.

The chain couples TRBV7-2 to TRBJ2-7; TRBD2 agrees at 8 bases. Per the germline V gene, CDR1 is SGHTA and CDR2 is FQGNSA. V lost 1 base and J lost 1; bases outside the gene matches: 9. The CDR3 is 17 amino acids. The CDR3 coding sequence is TGTGCCAGCAGCTTAGGCCGATCTAGCGGGCCTTCCTACGAGCAGTACTTC. Translation: CASSLGRSSGPSYEQYF.

Here the CDR3 DNA reads TGTGCCAGCAGCGCGATGGGACAGGGGGCAACCGGGGAGCTGTTTTTT. Translated, it gives CASSAMGQGATGELFF. The genes are TRBV9 and TRBJ2-2; 12 nucleotides agree with TRBD1. CDR1 and CDR2 from the germline V gene are SGDLS and YYNGEE. Trimming cost V 3 bases and J 5 bases; bases outside gene matches: 5. The length of the CDR3 is 16 residues.

The chain has TRBV9 and TRBJ2-2, with D possibly TRBD1 on 5 matching bases. Germline assignment: CDR1 SGDLS and CDR2 YYNGEE. The ends were cut back, 0 bases at V and 1 base at J, with 10 bases in the middle. The CDR3 is made up of 16 amino acids. This CDR3 is CASSVGLGENTGELFF. The CDR3 nucleotides are TGTGCCAGCAGCGTAGGGCTAGGGGAGAACACCGGGGAGCTGTTTTTT.

This clone has only a few counts. The rearrangement links TRBV7-3 to TRBJ2-2; D may be TRBD2 (6 bases). The CDR3 extends over 14 amino acids. Deletions cut 4 bases from V and 4 bases from J, with 10 bases between. CDR1 and CDR2 from the germline V gene are SGHTA and FQGTGA. The CDR3 bases are TGTGCCAGCAGCTCGGAGGGCGGCACCGGGGAGCTGTTTTTT. Translation gives CASSSEGGTGELFF.

This clone has just a few counts. The chain recombines TRBV6-6 with TRBJ1-5; 7 bases match TRBD1. Germline lookup yields CDR1 MNHNY and CDR2 SVGAGI (reference sequence). The length of the CDR3 is 15 residues. V trimming: 2 bases; J trimming: 5 bases; junction bases outside the gene matches: 6. In nucleotides, the CDR3 is TGTGCCAGCAGTTACGGACAGGTGGAATATCAGCCCCAGCATTTT. Encoded protein: CASSYGQVEYQPQHF.

This clone was seen more than once but under ten times. V usage is TRBV29-1 and J usage is TRBJ2-5; 8 nucleotides agree with TRBD1. Germline loops: CDR1 SQVTM, CDR2 ANQGSEA. The CDR3 covers 13 residues. After removal of 4 bases from V and 0 bases from J, the junction contained 1 base not matched to a gene. The CDR3 spells CSVGGQDQETQYF. DNA of the CDR3: TGCAGCGTTGGGGGACAGGACCAAGAGACCCAGTACTTC.

This clone was detected only a few times. CDR3 bases: TGTGCCAGCAGCTTAGGGGCAGGGTCGAACACTGAAGCTTTCTTT. Its protein product is CASSLGAGSNTEAFF. V and J are TRBV7-3 and TRBJ1-1, with a tentative D call TRBD1 (5 bases). The length of the CDR3 is 15 residues. Germline CDR1 reads SGHTA; CDR2 reads FQGTGA. The V end lost 2 bases, the J end lost 1 base, and 11 bases lay between the germline ends.

A few counts support this clone. The chain recombines TRBV11-2 with TRBJ2-7; D uncertain. The length of the CDR3 is 12 residues. Trimming shortened V by 2 bases and J by 6 bases, and 8 bases separated the two germline ends. The germline CDR1 and CDR2 sequences are SGHAT and FQNNGV. In DNA form, the CDR3 reads TGTGCCAGCAGCTTACCCCCTAGCGAGCAGTACTTC. It translates to CASSLPPSEQYF.

DNA of the CDR3: TGTGCCAGTAGCCATAGCGGGAACCCCTACGAGCAGTACTTC. This gives the protein CASSHSGNPYEQYF. The chain uses TRBV19 and TRBJ2-7, with 8 bases identical to TRBD2. This CDR3 is built from 14 residues. Germline CDR1 is LNHDA and CDR2 is SQIVND (reference sequence). Trimming took 6 bases from V and 2 from J; bases not matched to a gene: 6.

The genes are TRBV5-4 and TRBJ1-2, with D tentatively TRBD1 (5 bases). The CDR3 contains 14 residues. In germline, CDR1 is SGHNT, CDR2 YYREEE (reference sequence). Trimming stripped 7 bases from V and 2 bases from J, with 15 bases between. The CDR3 spells CASAKDKINYGYTF. The DNA for the CDR3 is TGTGCCAGCGCGAAGGACAAGATCAACTATGGCTACACCTTC.

The V gene is TRBV10-3, the J gene TRBJ2-5, with D possibly TRBD2 on 6 matching bases. Trimming stripped 6 bases from V and 5 bases from J, with 16 bases between. The CDR3 spans 14 residues. Germline CDR1 ENHRY, CDR2 SYGVKD. The CDR3 sequence is CAISPGLPGETQYF. CDR3 DNA sequence: TGTGCCATCAGCCCCGGACTACCGGGGGAGACCCAGTACTTC.

This clone was counted between two and nine times. Within the sample, other DNA sequences also encode this same CDR3. This chain uses TRBV18 with TRBJ2-5; D perhaps matches TRBD2 (6 bases). This CDR3 contains 13 residues. With 4 bases removed from V and 0 bases from J, the gap between germline ends came to 6 bases. CDR1 KGHSH and CDR2 LQKENI come from the germline V gene. The CDR3: CASSRGDQETQYF. In DNA, the CDR3 is TGTGCCAGCTCACGCGGGGACCAAGAGACCCAGTACTTC.

In the case of this clone: Other DNA sequences in this specimen translate into the identical CDR3. This chain joins TRBV30 and TRBJ2-3, with 8 bases aligning to TRBD2. The junction had 2 bases not matched to a gene; V was cut back by 0 bases and J by 0 bases. The germline V gene has CDR1 GTSNPN and CDR2 SVGIG (reference sequence). The CDR3 length is 15 residues. The CDR3 sequence: CAWSVASGSTDTQYF. CDR3 DNA sequence: TGTGCCTGGAGTGTAGCTAGCGGGAGCACAGATACGCAGTATTTT.

Only a few counts were recorded for this clone. V gene TRBV28 combines with J gene TRBJ2-3; D perhaps matches TRBD1 (5 bases). The germline V and J ends were trimmed by 3 bases and 5 bases, with 9 bases remaining between them. CDR3 length equals 13 residues. Germline values: CDR1 MDHEN, CDR2 SYDVKM. The CDR3 spells CASSLGREDTQYF. The CDR3 DNA sequence: TGTGCCAGCAGTTTGGGCAGGGAAGATACGCAGTATTTT.

The V call is TRBV10-3, the J call TRBJ1-2; no clear D. Germline CDR1 is ENHRY and CDR2 is SYGVKD. Trimming stripped 3 bases from V and 4 bases from J, with 9 bases between. The CDR3 contains 13 residues. The CDR3 DNA sequence: TGTGCCATCAGTGATAGCGAAGTCTATGGCTACACCTTC. It specifies CAISDSEVYGYTF.

The V call is TRBV7-8, the J call TRBJ2-7, with D possibly TRBD2 on 6 matching bases. This CDR3 is built from 14 residues. The V and J ends lost 3 bases and 4 bases respectively, with 13 bases between them. Germline V gives CDR1 SGHVS, CDR2 FQNEAQ. The CDR3 loop is CASSFSGDPYEQYF. The CDR3 nucleotides read TGTGCCAGCAGCTTTTCGGGGGACCCTTACGAGCAGTACTTC.

This clone was found a few times. The chain joins TRBV2 to TRBJ2-7; a weak D match, TRBD1 (5 bases). Trimming took 6 bases from V and 7 from J, leaving 22 bases between them. The CDR3 spans 15 residues. CDR1 and CDR2 from the germline V gene are SNHLY and FYNNEI. The CDR3 region is CASSARFVGPMEQYF. CDR3 DNA: TGTGCCAGCAGCGCTAGGTTTGTGGGGCCAATGGAGCAGTACTTC.